This T cell receptor beta chain was recorded in a study of regulatory T cells in long-lasting Graves disease. Regarding the study as a whole: The study found TRBV28, TRBJ1-2 and TRBJ2-5 favored in persistent disease.

Worth noting for this clonotype: As yet, its antigen is unknown.

Time point here: newly diagnosed GD, antithyroid drugs for less than 3 months. With RNA extracted from PBMCs as input, the TCR library was made. This CDR3 is built from 14 residues. Germline CDR1 MNHEY, CDR2 SVGEGT. Trimming cost V 4 bases and J 3 bases; bases outside gene matches: 4. With iRepertoire HTBI primers and Arm-PCR of CDR3 regions, TCR beta libraries were built. TCRdb ran MiXCR on the multiplex PCR reads and lists one entry per CDR3 protein. The data show 550,000 to 650,000 distinct CDR3 sequences, about 15% seen once. These same data were also listed under a study on T cells in Graves' hyperthyroidism and ophthalmopathy. That report adds: Patients aged 18 to 65 with hyperthyroidism were newly diagnosed, with duration under 2 months.

The origin of this receptor is a man in his late teens or twenties with Graves disease. Sequencing was performed on peripheral blood mononuclear cells (PBMCs), taken at new diagnosis, from a patient treated with antithyroid drugs. The gene calls are TRBV6-2 or TRBV6-3 and TRBJ2-3; 7 bases align to TRBD1. The CDR3 reads CASSLDRQTDTQYF. CDR3 sequence (DNA): TGTGCCAGCAGTTTGGACAGGCAAACAGATACGCAGTATTTT.